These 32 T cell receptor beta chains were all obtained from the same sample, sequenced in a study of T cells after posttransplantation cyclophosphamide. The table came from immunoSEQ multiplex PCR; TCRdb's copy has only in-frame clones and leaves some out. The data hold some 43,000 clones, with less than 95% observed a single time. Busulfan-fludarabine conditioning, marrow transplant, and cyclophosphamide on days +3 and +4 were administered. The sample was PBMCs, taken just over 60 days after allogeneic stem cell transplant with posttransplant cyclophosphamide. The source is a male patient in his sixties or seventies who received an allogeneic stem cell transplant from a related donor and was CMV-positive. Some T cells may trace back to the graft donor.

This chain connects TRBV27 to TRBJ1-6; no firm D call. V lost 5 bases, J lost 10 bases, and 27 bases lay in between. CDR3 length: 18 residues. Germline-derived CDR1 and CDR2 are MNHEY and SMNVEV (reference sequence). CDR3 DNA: TGTGCCAGCAGTCGAAAACAACCGACCATACAGATGTGGTCACCCCTCCACTTT. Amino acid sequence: CASSRKQPTIQMWSPLHF.

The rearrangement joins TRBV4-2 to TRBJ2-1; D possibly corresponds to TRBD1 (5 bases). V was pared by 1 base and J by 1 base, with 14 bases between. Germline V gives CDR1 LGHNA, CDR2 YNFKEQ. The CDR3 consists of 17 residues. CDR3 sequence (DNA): TGTGCCAGCAGCCAAGGGGTGGAAGGGGAATCCTACAATGAGCAGTTCTTC. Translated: CASSQGVEGESYNEQFF.

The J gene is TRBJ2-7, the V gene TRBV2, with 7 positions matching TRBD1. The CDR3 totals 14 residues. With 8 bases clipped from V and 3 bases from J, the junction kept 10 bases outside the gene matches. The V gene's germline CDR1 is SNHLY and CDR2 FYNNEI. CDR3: CASLAGTANYEQYF. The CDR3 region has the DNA TGTGCCAGCTTAGCCGGGACAGCAAACTACGAGCAGTACTTC.

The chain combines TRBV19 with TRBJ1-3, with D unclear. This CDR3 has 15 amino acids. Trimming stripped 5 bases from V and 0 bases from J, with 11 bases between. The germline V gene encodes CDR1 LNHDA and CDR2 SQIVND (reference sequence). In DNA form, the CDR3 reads TGTGCCAGTAGTGAGCCCGTATTCTCTGGAAACACCATATATTTT. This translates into CASSEPVFSGNTIYF.

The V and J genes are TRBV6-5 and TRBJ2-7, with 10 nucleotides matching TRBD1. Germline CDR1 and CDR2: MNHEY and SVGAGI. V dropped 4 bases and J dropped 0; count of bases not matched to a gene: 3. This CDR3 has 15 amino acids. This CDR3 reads CASSSTGGSSYEQYF. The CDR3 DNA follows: TGTGCCAGCAGTTCGACAGGGGGCAGCTCCTACGAGCAGTACTTC.

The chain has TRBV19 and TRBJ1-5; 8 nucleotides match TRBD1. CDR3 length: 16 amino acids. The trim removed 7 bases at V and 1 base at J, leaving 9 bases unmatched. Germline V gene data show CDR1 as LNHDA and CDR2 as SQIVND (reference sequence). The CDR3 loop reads CASTPTGAGSNQPQHF. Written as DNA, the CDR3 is TGTGCCAGTACCCCGACAGGGGCAGGGAGCAATCAGCCCCAGCATTTT. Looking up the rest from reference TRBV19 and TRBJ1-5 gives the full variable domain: DGGITQSPKYLFRKEGQNVTLSCEQNLNHDAMYWYRQDPGQGLRLIYYSQIVNDFQKGDIAEGYSVSREKKESFPLTVTSAQKNPTAFYLCASTPTGAGSNQPQHFGDGTRLSIL.

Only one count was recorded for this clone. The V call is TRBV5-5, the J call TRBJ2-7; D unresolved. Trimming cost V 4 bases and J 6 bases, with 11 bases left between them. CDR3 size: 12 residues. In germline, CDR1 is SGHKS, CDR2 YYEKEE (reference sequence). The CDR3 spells CASSLDAAEQYF. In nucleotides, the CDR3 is TGTGCCAGCAGCCTAGATGCGGCCGAGCAGTACTTC.

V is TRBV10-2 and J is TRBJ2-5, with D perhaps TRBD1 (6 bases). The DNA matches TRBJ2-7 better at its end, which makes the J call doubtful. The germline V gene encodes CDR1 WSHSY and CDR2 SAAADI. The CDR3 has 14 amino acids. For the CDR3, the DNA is TGCGCCAGCAGTGAGGCAATGGACAGTCGCGAGCAGTACTTC. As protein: CASSEAMDSREQYF.

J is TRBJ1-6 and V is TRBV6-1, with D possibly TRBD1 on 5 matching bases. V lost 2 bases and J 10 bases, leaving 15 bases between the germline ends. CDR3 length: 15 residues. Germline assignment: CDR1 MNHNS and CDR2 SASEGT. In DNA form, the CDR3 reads TGTGCCAGCAGTGAACAGCAGGGTGTGAGGTCACCCCTCCACTTT. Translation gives CASSEQQGVRSPLHF.

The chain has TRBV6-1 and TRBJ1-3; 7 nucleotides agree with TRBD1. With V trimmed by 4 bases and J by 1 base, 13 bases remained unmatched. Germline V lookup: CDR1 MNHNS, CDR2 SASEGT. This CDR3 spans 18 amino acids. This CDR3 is CASSVLTPTGTSGNTIYF. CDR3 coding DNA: TGTGCCAGCAGTGTACTAACCCCGACAGGGACGTCTGGAAACACCATATATTTT.

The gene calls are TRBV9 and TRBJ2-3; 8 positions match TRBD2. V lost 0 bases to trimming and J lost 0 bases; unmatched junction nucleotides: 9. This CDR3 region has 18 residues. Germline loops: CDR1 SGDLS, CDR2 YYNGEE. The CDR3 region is CASSVGRRGDLSTDTQYF. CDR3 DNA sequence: TGTGCCAGCAGCGTAGGGAGGCGGGGGGACCTAAGCACAGATACGCAGTATTTT.

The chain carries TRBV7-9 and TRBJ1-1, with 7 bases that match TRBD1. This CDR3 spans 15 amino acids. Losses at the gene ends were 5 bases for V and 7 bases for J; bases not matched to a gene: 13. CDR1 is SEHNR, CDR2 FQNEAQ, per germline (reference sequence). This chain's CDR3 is CASSPPNRGDGEAFF. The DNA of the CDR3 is TGTGCCAGCAGCCCCCCGAACAGGGGAGATGGTGAAGCTTTCTTT.

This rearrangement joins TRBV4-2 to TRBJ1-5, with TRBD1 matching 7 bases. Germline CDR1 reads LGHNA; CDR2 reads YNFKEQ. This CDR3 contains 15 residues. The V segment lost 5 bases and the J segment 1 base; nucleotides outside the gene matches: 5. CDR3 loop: CASSDQGQSNQPQHF. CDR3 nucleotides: TGTGCCAGCAGCGATCAGGGACAGAGCAATCAGCCCCAGCATTTT.

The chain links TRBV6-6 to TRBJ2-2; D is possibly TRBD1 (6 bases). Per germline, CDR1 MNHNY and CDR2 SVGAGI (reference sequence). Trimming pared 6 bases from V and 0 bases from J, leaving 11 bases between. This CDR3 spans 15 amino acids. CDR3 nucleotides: TGTGCCAGCAGCCGACAGGAAACGAACACCGGGGAGCTGTTTTTT. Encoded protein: CASSRQETNTGELFF.

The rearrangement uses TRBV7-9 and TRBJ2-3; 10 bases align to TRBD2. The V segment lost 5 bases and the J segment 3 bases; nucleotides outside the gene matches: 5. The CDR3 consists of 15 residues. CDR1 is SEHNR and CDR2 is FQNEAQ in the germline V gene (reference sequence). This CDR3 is CASSKSSGGTDTQYF. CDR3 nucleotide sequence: TGTGCCAGCAGCAAATCTAGCGGGGGTACAGATACGCAGTATTTT.

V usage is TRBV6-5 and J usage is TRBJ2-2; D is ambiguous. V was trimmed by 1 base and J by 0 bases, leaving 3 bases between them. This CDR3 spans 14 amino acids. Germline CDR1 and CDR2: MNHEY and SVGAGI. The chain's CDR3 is CASSYLANTGELFF. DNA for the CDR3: TGTGCCAGCAGTTACTTAGCGAACACCGGGGAGCTGTTTTTT.

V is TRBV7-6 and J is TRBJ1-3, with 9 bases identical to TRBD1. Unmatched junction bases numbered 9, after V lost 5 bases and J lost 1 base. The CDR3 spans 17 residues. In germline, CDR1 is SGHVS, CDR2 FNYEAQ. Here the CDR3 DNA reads TGTGCCAGCAGCCCCCGGGACAGGGTTTTATCTGGAAACACCATATATTTT. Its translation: CASSPRDRVLSGNTIYF.

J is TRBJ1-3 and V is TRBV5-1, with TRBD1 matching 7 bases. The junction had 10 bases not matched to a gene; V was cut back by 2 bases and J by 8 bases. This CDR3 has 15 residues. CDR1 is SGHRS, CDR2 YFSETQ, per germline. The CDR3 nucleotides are TGCGCCAGCAGCTTAAGGGGACAGCAATCGGACACCATATATTTT. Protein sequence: CASSLRGQQSDTIYF.

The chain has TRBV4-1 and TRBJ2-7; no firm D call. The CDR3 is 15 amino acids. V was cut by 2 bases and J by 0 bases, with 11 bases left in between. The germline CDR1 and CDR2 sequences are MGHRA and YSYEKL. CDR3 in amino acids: CASSQFEAPSYEQYF. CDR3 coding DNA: TGCGCCAGCAGCCAATTCGAAGCGCCCTCCTACGAGCAGTACTTC.

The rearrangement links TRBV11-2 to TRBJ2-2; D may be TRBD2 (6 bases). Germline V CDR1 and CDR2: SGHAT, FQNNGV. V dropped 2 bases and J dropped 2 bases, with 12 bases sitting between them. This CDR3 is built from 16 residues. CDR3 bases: TGTGCCAGCAGCTTACAACAACTAGCAAACACCGGGGAGCTGTTTTTT. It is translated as CASSLQQLANTGELFF.

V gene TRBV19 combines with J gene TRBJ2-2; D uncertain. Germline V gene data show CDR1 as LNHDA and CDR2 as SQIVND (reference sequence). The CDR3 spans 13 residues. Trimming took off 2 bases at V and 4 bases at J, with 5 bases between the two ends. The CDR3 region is CASSISITGELFF. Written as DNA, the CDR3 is TGTGCCAGTAGTATATCTATCACCGGGGAGCTGTTTTTT.

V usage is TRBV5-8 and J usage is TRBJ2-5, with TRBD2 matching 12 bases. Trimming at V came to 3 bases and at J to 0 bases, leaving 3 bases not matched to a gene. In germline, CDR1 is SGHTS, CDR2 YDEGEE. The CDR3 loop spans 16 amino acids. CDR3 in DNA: TGTGCCAGCAGCTCTAGCGGGGGGGAGTACCAAGAGACCCAGTACTTC. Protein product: CASSSSGGEYQETQYF.

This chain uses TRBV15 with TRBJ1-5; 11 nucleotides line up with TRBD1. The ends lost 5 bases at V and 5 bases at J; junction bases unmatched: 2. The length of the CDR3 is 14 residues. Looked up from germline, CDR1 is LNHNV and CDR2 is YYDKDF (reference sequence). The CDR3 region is CATSGQGAYQPQHF. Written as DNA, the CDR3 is TGTGCCACCAGCGGACAGGGGGCGTATCAGCCCCAGCATTTT.

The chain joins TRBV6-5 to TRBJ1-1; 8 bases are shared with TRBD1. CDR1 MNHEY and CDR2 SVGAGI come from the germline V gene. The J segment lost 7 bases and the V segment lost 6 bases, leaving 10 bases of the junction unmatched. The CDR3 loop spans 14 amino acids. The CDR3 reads CASRGHSGQGEAFF. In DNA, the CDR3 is TGTGCCAGCAGAGGACATTCCGGACAGGGTGAAGCTTTCTTT.

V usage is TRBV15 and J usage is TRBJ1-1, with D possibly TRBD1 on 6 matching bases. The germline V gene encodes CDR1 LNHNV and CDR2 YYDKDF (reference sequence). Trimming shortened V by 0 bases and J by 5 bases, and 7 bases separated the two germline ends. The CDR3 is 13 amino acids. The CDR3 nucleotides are TGTGCCACCAGCAGAGATCAGGGGACTGAAGCTTTCTTT. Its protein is CATSRDQGTEAFF.

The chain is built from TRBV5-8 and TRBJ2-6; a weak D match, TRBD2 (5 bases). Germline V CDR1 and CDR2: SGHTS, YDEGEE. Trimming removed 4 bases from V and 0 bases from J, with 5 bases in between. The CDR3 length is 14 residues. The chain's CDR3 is CASSRDSGANVLTF. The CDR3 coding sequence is TGTGCCAGCAGCCGGGACTCTGGGGCCAACGTCCTGACTTTC.

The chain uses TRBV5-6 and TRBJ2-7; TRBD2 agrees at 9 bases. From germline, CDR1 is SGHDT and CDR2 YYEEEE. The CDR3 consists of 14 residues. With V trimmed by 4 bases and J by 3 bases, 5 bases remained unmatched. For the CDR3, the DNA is TGTGCCAGCAGCGTGGGACTAGCTGGCTACGAGCAGTACTTC. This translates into CASSVGLAGYEQYF.

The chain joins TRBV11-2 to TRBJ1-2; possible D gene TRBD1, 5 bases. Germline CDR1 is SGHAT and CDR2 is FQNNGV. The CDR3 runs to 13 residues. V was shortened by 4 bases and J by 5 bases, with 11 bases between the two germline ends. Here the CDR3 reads CASSSWEGYGYTF. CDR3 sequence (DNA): TGTGCCAGCAGCTCCTGGGAGGGGTATGGCTACACCTTC.

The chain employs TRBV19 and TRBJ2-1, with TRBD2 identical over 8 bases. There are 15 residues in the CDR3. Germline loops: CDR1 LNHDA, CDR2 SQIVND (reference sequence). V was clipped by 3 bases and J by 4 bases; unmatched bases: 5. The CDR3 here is CASSILRGDYNEQFF. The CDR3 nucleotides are TGTGCCAGTAGTATTCTGCGGGGGGATTACAATGAGCAGTTCTTC.

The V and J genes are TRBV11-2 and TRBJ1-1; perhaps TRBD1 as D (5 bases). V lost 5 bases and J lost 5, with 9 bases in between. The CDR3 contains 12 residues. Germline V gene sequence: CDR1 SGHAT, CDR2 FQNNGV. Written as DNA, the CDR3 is TGTGCCAGCAGCACCTCAGGGACTGAAGCTTTCTTT. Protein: CASSTSGTEAFF.

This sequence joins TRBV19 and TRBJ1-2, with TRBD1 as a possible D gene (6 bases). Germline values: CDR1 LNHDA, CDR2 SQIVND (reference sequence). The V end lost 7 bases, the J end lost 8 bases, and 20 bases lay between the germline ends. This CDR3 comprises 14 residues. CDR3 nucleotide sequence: TGTGCCAGTAAAGGTGTCTTGGGGGCCGGCGGCTACACCTTC. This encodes CASKGVLGAGGYTF.

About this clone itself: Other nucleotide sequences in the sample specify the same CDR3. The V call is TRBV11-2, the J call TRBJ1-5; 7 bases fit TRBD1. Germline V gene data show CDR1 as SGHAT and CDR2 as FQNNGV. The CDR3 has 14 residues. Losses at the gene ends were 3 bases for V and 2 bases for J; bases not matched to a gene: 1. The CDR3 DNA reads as TGTGCCAGCAGCTTCGGACAGGGCAATCAGCCCCAGCATTTT. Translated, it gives CASSFGQGNQPQHF.